This T cell receptor beta chain is from a study of T cell changes during pregnancy in multiple sclerosis. Assay: immunoSEQ multiplex PCR; the TCRdb copy retains only in-frame clones and omits some. The sample contains 40,000 to 55,000 clones, about 92% of which appear only once. This CDR3 is built from 15 residues. CDR1 is KGHSH, CDR2 LQKENI, per germline. Unmatched junction bases numbered 11, after V lost 3 bases and J lost 7 bases. This chain joins TRBV18 and TRBJ2-7; 8 bases match TRBD1. This receptor was identified in a female donor with multiple sclerosis, enrolled in a pregnancy study. This specimen was CD4+ T cells from peripheral blood mononuclear cells, taken in the third trimester of pregnancy. CDR3 in DNA: TGTGCCAGCTCACCTGATCGACAGGGGCTAAGAGAGCAGTACTTC. Amino acid sequence: CASSPDRQGLREQYF.